A selection of T cell receptor beta chains follows, all from one sample in a study of cytomegalovirus exposure and HLA in healthy donors. Here immunoSEQ multiplex PCR was the method, and the copy in TCRdb shows in-frame clones only, minus some. The listing records roughly 120,000 clones. Sequencing input: PBMCs. The origin of the receptors is a man aged 40-55 years in good health and CMV-seropositive. The CDR3 runs from the conserved cysteine through the conserved F or W. The order of the fields is V gene, CDR3 length, D gene, J gene, CDR3 DNA, CDR3 protein. The D gene is left open where the match is weak.

TRBV12-5	11	-	TRBJ2-3	TGTGCGTCGGGGAGTACAGATACGCAGTATTTT	CASGSTDTQYF
TRBV6-6	12	TRBD1	TRBJ1-1	TGTGCCAGCAGTGGGACAGGCACAGGAGCTTTCTTT	CASSGTGTGAFF
TRBV5-4	17	-	TRBJ1-4	TGTGCCAGCAGCTCCGGGCTACACCTAGGGGCTAATGAAAAACTGTTTTTT	CASSSGLHLGANEKLFF
TRBV7-8	14	-	TRBJ2-5	TGTGCCAGCAGCTTAGGGAGACGGCAAGAGACCCAGTACTTC	CASSLGRRQETQYF
TRBV15	18	TRBD2	TRBJ2-1	TGTGCCACCAGCAGAGTCTCCGGGACTAGCGGGAAGCTTGATGAGCAGTTCTTC	CATSRVSGTSGKLDEQFF
TRBV7-6	15	TRBD1	TRBJ1-1	TGTGCCAGCAGCTTAGGGACAGGGTTTAACACTGAAGCTTTCTTT	CASSLGTGFNTEAFF
TRBV19	14	-	TRBJ2-3	TGTGCCAGTAGTAGGAGGGGAAGGACAGATACGCAGTATTTT	CASSRRGRTDTQYF
TRBV6-1	9	-	TRBJ2-7	TGTGCCAGATCTTACGAGCAGTACTTC	CARSYEQYF
TRBV6-1	13	TRBD1	TRBJ2-7	TGTGCCAGCAGTGAGGACAGGGGCCACGAGCAGTACTTC	CASSEDRGHEQYF
TRBV7-3	14	-	TRBJ2-2	TGTGCCAGCAGCTTGCTAGAGAACACCGGGGAGCTGTTTTTT	CASSLLENTGELFF
TRBV7-6	13	TRBD1	TRBJ2-7	TGTGCCAGCAGCTCCGGACAGGGCTTCGAGCAGTACTTC	CASSSGQGFEQYF
TRBV28	16	-	TRBJ2-4	TGTGCCAGCAGTTTCGAGCAACTCCTAGCCAAAAACATTCAGTACTTC	CASSFEQLLAKNIQYF
TRBV5-1	14	-	TRBJ1-1	TGCGCCAGCACCCTGGGGGGGCGGGTCACTGAAGCTTTCTTT	CASTLGGRVTEAFF
TRBV30	15	-	TRBJ1-5	TGTGCCTGGAGTGTGATCCGGGAGGGGAATCAGCCCCAGCATTTT	CAWSVIREGNQPQHF
TRBV9	15	TRBD1	TRBJ2-2	TGTGCCAGCAGCGTAACCACAGGGGACACCGGGGAGCTGTTTTTT	CASSVTTGDTGELFF
TRBV7-3	15	TRBD2	TRBJ2-1	TGTGCCAGCAGCTCACTAGCGGGAGATTGGCATGAGCAGTTCTTC	CASSSLAGDWHEQFF
TRBV7-6	15	TRBD2	TRBJ2-7	TGTGCCAGCAGCTCATCTAGCGGGCTAGACTACGAGCAGTACTTC	CASSSSSGLDYEQYF
TRBV7-3	13	TRBD1	TRBJ2-7	TGTGCCAGCAGCCCGGACAGGCCCGACGAGCAGTACTTC	CASSPDRPDEQYF
TRBV27	15	TRBD1	TRBJ1-1	TGTGCCAGCAGTCTACGACGGACAGGGTCCAGTGAAGCTTTCTTT	CASSLRRTGSSEAFF
TRBV27	15	-	TRBJ2-1	TGTGCCAGCAGTTTAGGGCGGGCCCCCTACAATGAGCAGTTCTTC	CASSLGRAPYNEQFF
TRBV7-6	15	TRBD2	TRBJ2-1	TGTGCCAGCAGCTTAGCAGCGGGAGGGAACTTTGAGCAGTTCTTC	CASSLAAGGNFEQFF
TRBV27	14	TRBD1	TRBJ1-1	TGTGCCAGCAGGGACAGGGTAACGAACACTGAAGCTTTCTTT	CASRDRVTNTEAFF
TRBV12-5	17	TRBD1	TRBJ2-2	TGTGCTAGTGGTTTGTCCCCAAGTGGGACAGACACCGGGGAGCTGTTTTTT	CASGLSPSGTDTGELFF
TRBV28	15	-	TRBJ1-5	TGTGCCAGCATTCGGGGGGTTTTGGGCAATCAGCCCCAGCATTTT	CASIRGVLGNQPQHF
TRBV19	14	TRBD1	TRBJ1-4	TGTGCCAGTTCCGGGGGACAGAACCCTGAAAAACTGTTTTTT	CASSGGQNPEKLFF
TRBV5-1	15	TRBD1	TRBJ2-7	TGCGCCAGCAGCTTGTGGACAGGGGCGTTGTACGAGCAGTACTTC	CASSLWTGALYEQYF
TRBV10-1	17	-	TRBJ1-5	TGCGCCAGCAGAGGGGAGGCCGGCCTGGGTAGCAATCAGCCCCAGCATTTT	CASRGEAGLGSNQPQHF
TRBV5-1	15	-	TRBJ2-3	TGCGCCAGCAGCTTGGCCGAGGGGGGCACAGATACGCAGTATTTT	CASSLAEGGTDTQYF
TRBV18	13	-	TRBJ2-7	TGTGCCAGCTCACCACCCTCGTCCTACGAGCAGTACTTC	CASSPPSSYEQYF
TRBV27	15	TRBD1	TRBJ1-5	TGTGCCAGCAGTTCTAAACAGGGGTCGAATCAGCCCCAGCATTTT	CASSSKQGSNQPQHF
TRBV28	12	-	TRBJ2-7	TGTGCCAGCAGTTTACGCCGGGGGGCCCAGTACTTC	CASSLRRGAQYF
TRBV6-5	15	TRBD1	TRBJ1-4	TGTGCCAGCAGCCCCGTGGGACAGGGAACTGAAAAACTGTTTTTT	CASSPVGQGTEKLFF
TRBV5-4	15	-	TRBJ2-1	TGTGCCAGCAGCTTGGACCCCCGACTATACAATGAGCAGTTCTTC	CASSLDPRLYNEQFF
TRBV5-1	12	-	TRBJ2-5	TGCGCCAGCCACACCCCGCCGGAGACCCAGTACTTC	CASHTPPETQYF
TRBV5-5	15	TRBD2	TRBJ2-1	TGTGCCAGCAGCCCCGGGGCTAGCGGTCGGGGTGAGCAGTTCTTC	CASSPGASGRGEQFF
TRBV7-2	18	TRBD2	TRBJ2-5	TGTGCCAGCAGCTTAGGTCTTACTAGCGGGAGGGCAGTGGAGACCCAGTACTTC	CASSLGLTSGRAVETQYF
TRBV2	15	TRBD2	TRBJ2-3	TGTGCCAGCAATGGCGGGAGGGCCGTAACAGATACGCAGTATTTT	CASNGGRAVTDTQYF
TRBV6-5	15	-	TRBJ1-1	TGTGCCAGCAGTCCCCCCCGGGGGGAAGGCTCTGAAGCTTTCTTT	CASSPPRGEGSEAFF
TRBV5-8	18	-	TRBJ1-1	TGTGCCAGCAGCCCTAGGCCAGGGTCCGCATTGAGGACCACTGAAGCTTTCTTT	CASSPRPGSALRTTEAFF
TRBV19	18	TRBD1	TRBJ1-1	TGTGCCAGTAGTATCTATCTGGCAGGGGGCCAAAGGGACACTGAAGCTTTCTTT	CASSIYLAGGQRDTEAFF
TRBV28	15	-	TRBJ2-2	TGTGCCAGCAGTTCTCCCGACAAAACCGCCGGGGAGCTGTTTTTT	CASSSPDKTAGELFF
TRBV13	14	-	TRBJ2-5	TGTGCCAGCAGGTATGGACAGATCCAAGAGACCCAGTACTTC	CASRYGQIQETQYF
TRBV15	17	-	TRBJ2-5	TGTGCCACCAGACCTGAATGGGCGGAACCCGGAGGAGAGGCCCAGTACTTC	CATRPEWAEPGGEAQYF
TRBV28	14	-	TRBJ2-4	TGTGCCAGCAGTTCCAGCCAGGTCGAAAACATTCAGTACTTC	CASSSSQVENIQYF
TRBV6-6	16	TRBD1	TRBJ2-7	TGTGCCAGCAGTTACTCGAGACAGGGGAACTCCTACGAGCAGTACTTC	CASSYSRQGNSYEQYF
TRBV11-2	13	TRBD1	TRBJ2-4	TGTGCCAGCAGCACCACGACAGGGGACATTCAGTACTTC	CASSTTTGDIQYF
TRBV6-5	15	TRBD1	TRBJ2-7	TGTGCCAGCAAAACCTCGGGACAGGGGGCCTACGAGCAGTACTTC	CASKTSGQGAYEQYF
TRBV5-1	14	TRBD1	TRBJ1-1	TGCGCCAGTCATCTGGGGACAGTGAACACTGAAGCTTTCTTT	CASHLGTVNTEAFF
TRBV9	13	TRBD1	TRBJ2-3	TGTGCCAGCAGCCAGGGGGTGACAGATACGCAGTATTTT	CASSQGVTDTQYF
TRBV28	12	-	TRBJ2-7	TGTGCCAGCAGCTCAGGAACCTACGAGCAGTACTTC	CASSSGTYEQYF
TRBV19	17	TRBD2	TRBJ2-2	TGTGCCAGTAGGCCCCACTCGGCTAGCGGCAACACCGGGGAGCTGTTTTTT	CASRPHSASGNTGELFF
TRBV10-3	15	-	TRBJ1-2	TGTGCCATCAGTGAGTATGGTCCGGCTAACTATGGCTACACCTTC	CAISEYGPANYGYTF
TRBV9	14	-	TRBJ2-3	TGTGCCAGCAGCGTCGCGGGGAGCACAGATACGCAGTATTTT	CASSVAGSTDTQYF
TRBV28	13	-	TRBJ1-5	TGTGCCAGCACGGGCAGGGATTTTCAGCCCCAGCATTTT	CASTGRDFQPQHF
TRBV15	15	TRBD1	TRBJ2-3	TGTGCCACCAGCAGAGATGGGACAGGCACAGATACGCAGTATTTT	CATSRDGTGTDTQYF
TRBV6-6	14	-	TRBJ1-5	TGTGCCAGTGGTGGATACAGGGACAATCAGCCCCAGCATTTT	CASGGYRDNQPQHF
TRBV27	15	TRBD2	TRBJ2-2	TGTGCCAGCAGAAGGACTAGCGGAACCACCGGGGAGCTGTTTTTT	CASRRTSGTTGELFF
TRBV5-1	15	TRBD1	TRBJ2-7	TGCGCCAGCAGCACCCCGACAGGGGGACTCTACGAGCAGTACTTC	CASSTPTGGLYEQYF
TRBV7-3	14	-	TRBJ2-2	TGTGCCAGCAGCTCTCCGGAGGGGGGGAGGGAGCTGTTTTTT	CASSSPEGGRELFF
TRBV9	14	-	TRBJ2-1	TGTGCCAGCAGCGTGGACATCACTTCTGCTGAGCAGTTCTTC	CASSVDITSAEQFF